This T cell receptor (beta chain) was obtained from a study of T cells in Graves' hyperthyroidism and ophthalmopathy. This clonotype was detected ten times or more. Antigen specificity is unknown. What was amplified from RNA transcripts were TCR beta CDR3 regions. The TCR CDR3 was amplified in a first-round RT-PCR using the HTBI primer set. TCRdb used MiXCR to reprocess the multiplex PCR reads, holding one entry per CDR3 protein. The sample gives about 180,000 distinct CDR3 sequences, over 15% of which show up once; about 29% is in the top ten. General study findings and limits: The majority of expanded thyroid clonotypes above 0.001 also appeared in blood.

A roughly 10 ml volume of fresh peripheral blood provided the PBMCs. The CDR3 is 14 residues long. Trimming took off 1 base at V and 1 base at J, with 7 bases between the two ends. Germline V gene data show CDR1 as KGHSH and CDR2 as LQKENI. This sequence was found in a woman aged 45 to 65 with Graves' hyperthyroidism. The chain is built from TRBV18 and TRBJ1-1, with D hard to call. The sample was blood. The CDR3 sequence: CASSPLETNTEAFF. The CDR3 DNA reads TGTGCCAGCTCACCACTCGAGACGAACACTGAAGCTTTCTTT.